Listed here are 22 T cell receptor beta chains from one sample, sequenced in a study of glioma-infiltrating T cells. The iRepertoire nested amplicon-rescue multiplex PCR amplified TCR alpha and beta CDR3s from RNA. TCRdb passed the multiplex PCR reads through MiXCR, listing each CDR3 protein once. The sample has under 200,000 distinct CDR3 sequences, about 46% seen once. Sample: glioma tissue, nonneoplastic brain tissue, or PBMCs (not recorded which). Every receptor here comes from a human donor with low-grade glioma or glioblastoma, undergoing nonglioma brain surgery, or in good health (not recorded which).

Comment on this clonotype: It may be a read error: a sequence one base away is much more abundant. The chain links TRBV20-1 to TRBJ2-7; D uncertain. The CDR3 length is 11 residues. Per the germline V gene, CDR1 is DFQATT and CDR2 is SNEGSKA (reference sequence). CDR3 DNA: TGCAGTGCCGGTCACCCCTACGAGGAGTACTTC. Translation gives CSAGHPYEEYF.

On this clonotype itself: This may come from a read error, since a much larger clone is one base off. The rearrangement uses TRBV5-4 and TRBJ1-6; D remains unclear. This CDR3 is 14 amino acids long. Trimming pared 0 bases from V and 10 bases from J, leaving 11 bases between. The germline V gene has CDR1 SGHNT and CDR2 YYREEE (reference sequence). The CDR3 is CASSLDGWVSPLHF. In nucleotides, the CDR3 is TGTGCCAGCAGCTTGGACGGTTGGGTCTCACCCCTCCACTTT.

The chain recombines TRBV29-1 with TRBJ2-1; TRBD1 is a possible D gene (5 bases). The CDR3 is made up of 15 amino acids. The germline V gene encodes CDR1 SQVTM and CDR2 ANQGSEA. V lost 0 bases, J lost 12 bases, and 21 bases lay in between. CDR3 coding DNA: TGCAGCGTTGAAGATCGCTCTGGGGCCACAGATACGCAGTTCTTC. Translated: CSVEDRSGATDTQFF.

The rearrangement uses TRBV20-1 and TRBJ2-1, with 7 bases fitting TRBD1. Trimming at V came to 6 bases and at J to 13 bases, leaving 24 bases not matched to a gene. This CDR3 is built from 16 residues. CDR1 and CDR2 from the germline V gene are DFQATT and SNEGSKA (reference sequence). The CDR3 protein is CSAHGQVKPSYNYQFF. CDR3 nucleotide sequence: TGCAGTGCCCATGGACAGGTCAAGCCTTCCTACAATTATCAGTTCTTC.

This clonotype has at least ten counts. The gene calls are TRBV2 and TRBJ2-5; D gene ambiguous. Germline CDR1 reads SNHLY; CDR2 reads FYNNEI. The ends were cut back, 2 bases at V and 2 bases at J, with 3 bases in the middle. This CDR3 region has 12 residues. The CDR3 protein is CASSEQQETQYF. CDR3 DNA sequence: TGTGCCAGCAGTGAACAACAAGAGACCCAGTACTTC.

Details on this clonotype: This clone may be a read error of a much larger clone one base away. The chain carries TRBV20-1 and TRBJ1-5, with 7 bases that match TRBD1. The CDR3 has 19 amino acids. The V segment lost 3 bases and the J segment 1 base; nucleotides outside the gene matches: 18. From germline, CDR1 is DFQATT and CDR2 SNEGSKA (reference sequence). CDR3 bases: TGCAGTGCTAGTCCCGAGCAGGGCCAGGGCAGGGGGAGCAATCAGCCCCAGCATTTT. Translation: CSASPEQGQGRGSNQPQHF.

This clonotype was observed many times. This rearrangement joins TRBV7-6 to TRBJ1-6; the match to TRBD1 covers 10 bases. The CDR3 contains 15 residues. CDR1 and CDR2 from the germline V gene are SGHVS and FNYEAQ. V dropped 5 bases and J dropped 6; count of bases not matched to a gene: 4. The CDR3 DNA follows: TGTGCCAGCAGCAGCCGGACAGGGGGTAATTCACCCCTCCACTTT. Protein sequence: CASSSRTGGNSPLHF.

The gene calls are TRBV12-3 or TRBV12-4 and TRBJ2-5; maybe TRBD1 (5 bases). Deletions cut 6 bases from V and 3 bases from J, with 11 bases between. The CDR3 length is 13 residues. The CDR3 sequence is CASSQDSEETQYF. The CDR3 nucleotides are TGTGCCAGCAGCCAAGACAGTGAAGAGACCCAGTACTTC.

This clonotype was recorded only once. V gene TRBV19 combines with J gene TRBJ1-1; D not certain. V was trimmed by 6 bases and J by 10 bases, leaving 12 bases between them. The CDR3 runs 11 residues. CDR1 is LNHDA, CDR2 SQIVND, per germline (reference sequence). CDR3 bases: TGTGCCAGTAGAATGGGGTACGGAGCTTTCTTT. It yields the protein CASRMGYGAFF.

Details on this clonotype: A much larger clone sits a single nucleotide away, making a read error possible. The chain joins TRBV19 to TRBJ1-5, with D hard to call. Germline V gene sequence: CDR1 LNHDA, CDR2 SQIVND (reference sequence). This CDR3 comprises 13 residues. This CDR3 is CASGWGSNQPEHF. CDR3 sequence (DNA): TGTGCCAGTGGATGGGGTAGCAATCAGCCCGAGCATTTT.

Concerning this clonotype: A read error is possible here, since a much larger clone lies one base away. J is TRBJ2-4 and V is TRBV2; no clear D. Trimming pared 6 bases from V and 9 bases from J, leaving 18 bases between. Germline V gene sequence: CDR1 SNHLY, CDR2 FYNNEI. The CDR3 is made up of 14 amino acids. The CDR3 here is CASSQWAGESIQYF. The CDR3, as DNA: TGTGCCAGCAGCCAATGGGCCGGAGAAAGCATTCAGTACTTC.

Many counts were recorded for this clonotype. V usage is TRBV20-1 and J usage is TRBJ2-3, with a tentative D call TRBD2 (6 bases). Germline V gives CDR1 DFQATT, CDR2 SNEGSKA (reference sequence). V lost 5 bases, J lost 2 bases, and 17 bases lay in between. CDR3 size: 15 residues. DNA for the CDR3: TGCAGTGCTCACCCCGGGACTTACCACACAGATACGCAGTATTTT. This encodes CSAHPGTYHTDTQYF.

The chain couples TRBV3-1 to TRBJ1-5; D unresolved. Trimming removed 2 bases at V and 3 bases at J, with 8 bases between. The CDR3 runs to 14 residues. CDR1 and CDR2 from the germline V gene are LGHDT and YNNKEL (reference sequence). Written as DNA, the CDR3 is TGTGCCAGCAGCCAACCAGGCCCCAATCAGCCCCAGCATTTT. It codes for CASSQPGPNQPQHF.

This clonotype has a handful of counts. A much larger clonotype is one base distant, so this may be a read error. This sequence joins TRBV28 and TRBJ1-6; D unresolved. The germline V gene encodes CDR1 MDHEN and CDR2 SYDVKM. The germline V and J ends were trimmed by 0 bases and 10 bases, with 7 bases remaining between them. This CDR3 comprises 13 residues. The CDR3 DNA reads as TGTGCCAGCAGTTTATGGAAGGTATCACCCCTCCACTTT. Amino acids: CASSLWKVSPLHF.

There are many counts of this clonotype. CDR3 DNA sequence: TGCAGTGCTGGGGAATACAATGAGCAGTTCTTC. It specifies CSAGEYNEQFF. The chain has TRBV20-1 and TRBJ2-1; D unclear. Trimming pared 5 bases from V and 4 bases from J, leaving 6 bases between. There are 11 residues in the CDR3. The germline V gene has CDR1 DFQATT and CDR2 SNEGSKA (reference sequence).

Concerning this clonotype itself: It may be a read error: a sequence one base away is much more abundant. The gene calls are TRBV28 and TRBJ1-2; a weak D match, TRBD1 (5 bases). Germline V gene data show CDR1 as MDHEN and CDR2 as SYDVKM. There are 13 residues in the CDR3. V was cut by 7 bases and J by 2 bases, with 11 bases left in between. This chain's CDR3 is CASKGNYNYGYTF. The CDR3 nucleotides read TGTGCCAGCAAGGGGAACTACAACTATGGCTACACCTTC.

Only a few counts were recorded for this clonotype. The chain recombines TRBV28 with TRBJ2-2; D remains ambiguous. This CDR3 has 12 residues. V lost 7 bases to trimming and J lost 5 bases, with 8 bases between them. Germline values: CDR1 MDHEN, CDR2 SYDVKM. The DNA of the CDR3 is TGTGCCAGCAACGAAGTAACCGGGGAGCTGTTTTTT. Translating it yields CASNEVTGELFF.

A note on this clonotype: As the CDR3 is not closed by the conserved phenylalanine or tryptophan, this likely results from a read error. It is unclear where the CDR3 begins or ends on the DNA, so no DNA is shown, and the CDR3 is as TCRdb lists it. V gene TRBV3-1 combines with J gene TRBJ1-2. Germline V CDR1 and CDR2: LGHDT, YNNKEL (reference sequence). The CDR3 has 15 amino acids, counting both end residues. Here the CDR3 reads CASSLAGGADYGYTL.

V gene TRBV18 combines with J gene TRBJ2-1; a weak D match, TRBD2 (6 bases). CDR3 length equals 15 residues. Trimming stripped 6 bases from V and 0 bases from J, with 12 bases between. Looked up from germline, CDR1 is KGHSH and CDR2 is LQKENI. The CDR3: CASSTEGISYNEQFF. Written as DNA, the CDR3 is TGTGCCAGCTCCACGGAGGGAATCTCCTACAATGAGCAGTTCTTC.

This clonotype has a count of ten or more. This chain uses TRBV27 with TRBJ2-3, with 7 bases aligning to TRBD2. V lost 7 bases, J lost 7 bases, and 17 bases stayed unmatched. This CDR3 spans 16 amino acids. CDR1 is MNHEY and CDR2 is SMNVEV in the germline V gene (reference sequence). The CDR3 spells CASIGGKGGARYTQYF. In DNA, the CDR3 is TGTGCCAGCATAGGAGGAAAGGGAGGGGCGAGATATACGCAGTATTTT.

In this sample, this clonotype turned up many times. This chain links TRBV6-1 with TRBJ1-1; the match to TRBD1 covers 7 bases. Germline trimming cut 5 bases from V and 4 bases from J; bases unmatched to any gene: 7. Germline V CDR1 and CDR2: MNHNS, SASEGT. CDR3 length: 14 residues. The CDR3 loop reads CASSTTGKVTEAFF. DNA of the CDR3: TGTGCCAGCAGTACGACAGGGAAGGTCACTGAAGCTTTCTTT.

Notes on this clonotype: At one of its ends the junction is not consistent with the germline gene, which may arise from a read error. This chain connects TRBV27 to TRBJ2-7; a possible D gene is TRBD1 (6 bases). CDR1 MNHEY and CDR2 SMNVEV come from the germline V gene (reference sequence). This CDR3 spans 14 amino acids. CDR3 loop: CASSLTGLSYGQYF. CDR3 DNA: TGTGCCAGCAGTTTAACAGGGTTGAGCTACGGGCAGTACTTC.